A single sample gave rise to the 8 T cell receptor beta chains below, sequenced in a study of T cells in Graves' hyperthyroidism and ophthalmopathy. It was RNA transcripts that yielded the amplified TCR beta CDR3 regions. Researchers ran a first-round RT-PCR on the TCR CDR3 using the HTBI primer set. TCRdb called the multiplex PCR reads again in MiXCR, with one record for every CDR3 protein. The repertoire holds hundreds of thousands of distinct CDR3 sequences, with approximately 15% as singletons. The specimen was blood. All receptors derive from a woman in her twenties or thirties with Graves' hyperthyroidism that later progressed to Graves' ophthalmopathy.

This clonotype came up many times. This chain links TRBV27 with TRBJ1-5; maybe TRBD1 (6 bases). Trimming cost V 5 bases and J 2 bases, with 16 bases left between them. The CDR3 consists of 16 residues. Germline CDR1 is MNHEY and CDR2 is SMNVEV (reference sequence). CDR3 amino acids: CASSALAGDGNQPQHF. CDR3 DNA sequence: TGTGCCAGCAGTGCCCTGGCAGGGGATGGCAATCAGCCCCAGCATTTT.

This clonotype appeared a few times. This clone may be a read error of a much larger clone one base away. The rearrangement uses TRBV11-3 and TRBJ2-5; TRBD1 matches 8 bases. Germline CDR1 is SGHNT and CDR2 is YENEEA. This CDR3 region has 13 residues. Trimming cost V 5 bases and J 9 bases; bases outside gene matches: 8. In DNA, the CDR3 is TGTGCCAGCAGCCCGACAGGGGTTGAGGCCCAGTACTTC. Translation gives CASSPTGVEAQYF. The variable domain in full, completed from reference TRBV11-3 and TRBJ2-5, reads EAGVVQSPRYKIIEKKQPVAFWCNPISGHNTLYWYLQNLGQGPELLIRYENEEAVDDSQLPKDRFSAERLKGVDSTLKIQPAELGDSAVYLCASSPTGVEAQYFGPGTRLLVL.

Ten or more counts support this clonotype. The gene calls are TRBV5-1 and TRBJ2-3, with D unclear. CDR3 length equals 16 residues. Trimming pared 0 bases from V and 2 bases from J, leaving 13 bases between. Germline CDR1 is SGHRS and CDR2 is YFSETQ. CDR3 sequence (DNA): TGCGCCAGCAGCTTGGTTGGTGGACCGGTCACAGATACGCAGTATTTT. Protein sequence: CASSLVGGPVTDTQYF.

The V gene is TRBV25-1, the J gene TRBJ2-7; 7 bases agree with TRBD2. With V trimmed by 4 bases and J by 5 bases, 5 bases remained unmatched. Germline values: CDR1 MGHDK, CDR2 SYGVNS. The CDR3 totals 13 residues. CDR3 nucleotide sequence: TGTGCCAGCAGTGGACTAGCTGTTAACGAGCAGTACTTC. Residues: CASSGLAVNEQYF.

CDR3 DNA: TGTGCCAGTAGTATCACAGGGACTAATTCACCCCTCCACTTT. Its translation: CASSITGTNSPLHF. The chain couples TRBV19 to TRBJ1-6; a possible D gene is TRBD1 (6 bases). Germline assignment: CDR1 LNHDA and CDR2 SQIVND (reference sequence). CDR3 length: 14 residues. The ends were cut back, 3 bases at V and 6 bases at J, with 9 bases in the middle. Full variable domain (remainder filled in from reference TRBV19 and TRBJ1-6): DGGITQSPKYLFRKEGQNVTLSCEQNLNHDAMYWYRQDPGQGLRLIYYSQIVNDFQKGDIAEGYSVSREKKESFPLTVTSAQKNPTAFYLCASSITGTNSPLHFGNGTRLTVT.

There are many counts of this clonotype. The rearrangement links TRBV6-6 to TRBJ2-3; D may be TRBD2 (6 bases). The V end was cut by 0 bases, the J end by 6 bases, with 19 bases between. The CDR3 is 17 amino acids. Germline values: CDR1 MNHNY, CDR2 SVGAGI (reference sequence). The CDR3 sequence is CASSYSGGMGASDTQYF. CDR3 coding DNA: TGTGCCAGCAGTTACTCGGGCGGGATGGGAGCAAGTGATACGCAGTATTTT.

The table lists this clonotype with many counts. This chain links TRBV27 with TRBJ1-2; TRBD1 matches at 7 bases. CDR1 and CDR2 (germline): MNHEY, SMNVEV (reference sequence). The CDR3 length is 14 residues. The CDR3 loop reads CVVGPGTVSYGYTF. DNA for the CDR3: TGTGTCGTCGGACCGGGGACAGTTTCGTATGGCTACACCTTC.

Many counts were recorded for this clonotype. The J gene is TRBJ1-6, the V gene TRBV12-3 or TRBV12-4; TRBD1 aligns across 8 bases. Germline trimming cut 5 bases from V and 5 bases from J; bases unmatched to any gene: 11. The CDR3 sequence is 17 residues long. For the CDR3, the DNA is TGTGCCAGCAGTGTATTATTGGACAGGGCCCATAATTCACCCCTCCACTTT. Translation: CASSVLLDRAHNSPLHF.